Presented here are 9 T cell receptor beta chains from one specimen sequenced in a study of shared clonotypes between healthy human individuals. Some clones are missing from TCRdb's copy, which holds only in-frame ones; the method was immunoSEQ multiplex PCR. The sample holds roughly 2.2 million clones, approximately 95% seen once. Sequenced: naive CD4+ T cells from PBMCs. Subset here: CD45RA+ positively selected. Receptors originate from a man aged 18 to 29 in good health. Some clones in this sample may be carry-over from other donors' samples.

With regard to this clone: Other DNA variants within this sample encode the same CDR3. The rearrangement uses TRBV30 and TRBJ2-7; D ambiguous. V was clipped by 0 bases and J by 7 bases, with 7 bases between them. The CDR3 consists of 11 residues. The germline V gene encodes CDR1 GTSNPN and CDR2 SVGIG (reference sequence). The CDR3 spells CAWSVLREQYF. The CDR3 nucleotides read TGTGCCTGGAGTGTCTTACGTGAGCAGTACTTC.

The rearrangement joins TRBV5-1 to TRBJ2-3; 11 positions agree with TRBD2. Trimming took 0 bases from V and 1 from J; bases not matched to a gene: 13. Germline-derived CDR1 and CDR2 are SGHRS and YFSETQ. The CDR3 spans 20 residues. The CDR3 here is CASSLVRVAGGSEGTDTQYF. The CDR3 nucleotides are TGCGCCAGCAGCTTGGTCAGGGTAGCGGGAGGGTCCGAAGGCACAGATACGCAGTATTTT.

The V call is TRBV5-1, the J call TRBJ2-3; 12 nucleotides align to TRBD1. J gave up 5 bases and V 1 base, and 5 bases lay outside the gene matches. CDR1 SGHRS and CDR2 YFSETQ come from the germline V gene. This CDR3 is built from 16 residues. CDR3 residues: CASSLKGQGARDTQYF. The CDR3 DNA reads TGCGCCAGCAGCTTGAAGGGACAGGGGGCGCGAGATACGCAGTATTTT.

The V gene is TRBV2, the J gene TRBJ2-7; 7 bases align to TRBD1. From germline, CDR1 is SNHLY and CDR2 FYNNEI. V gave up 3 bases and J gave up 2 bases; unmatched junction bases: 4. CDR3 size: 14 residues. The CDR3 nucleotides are TGTGCCAGCAGTGACCCGACAGGGACCTACGAGCAGTACTTC. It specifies CASSDPTGTYEQYF.

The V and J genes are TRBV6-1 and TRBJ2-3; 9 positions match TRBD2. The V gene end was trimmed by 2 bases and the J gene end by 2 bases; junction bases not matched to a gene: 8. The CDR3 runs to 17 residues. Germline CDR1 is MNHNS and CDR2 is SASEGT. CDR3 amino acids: CASSESLAGMFTDTQYF. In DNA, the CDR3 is TGTGCCAGCAGTGAAAGCCTAGCGGGAATGTTCACAGATACGCAGTATTTT.

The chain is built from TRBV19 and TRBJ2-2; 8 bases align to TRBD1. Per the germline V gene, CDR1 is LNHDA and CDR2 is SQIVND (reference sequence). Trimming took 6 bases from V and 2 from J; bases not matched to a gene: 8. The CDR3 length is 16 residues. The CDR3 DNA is TGTGCCAGTAGACCCCTTGACAGGGGAAACACCGGGGAGCTGTTTTTT. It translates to CASRPLDRGNTGELFF.

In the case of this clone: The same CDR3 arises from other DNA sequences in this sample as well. The DNA of the CDR3 is TGCGCCAGCAGCCCCGGACAGGGTGGTGAAAAACTGTTTTTT. It translates to CASSPGQGGEKLFF. V usage is TRBV5-1 and J usage is TRBJ1-4, with TRBD1 matching 8 bases. This CDR3 spans 14 amino acids. Looked up from germline, CDR1 is SGHRS and CDR2 is YFSETQ. The V gene end was trimmed by 4 bases and the J gene end by 7 bases; junction bases not matched to a gene: 6.

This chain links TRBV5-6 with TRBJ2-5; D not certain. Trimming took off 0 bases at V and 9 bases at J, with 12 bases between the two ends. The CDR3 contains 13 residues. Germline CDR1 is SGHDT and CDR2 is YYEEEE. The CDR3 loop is CASSLAKGQPQYF. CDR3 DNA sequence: TGTGCCAGCAGCTTGGCTAAAGGCCAGCCCCAGTACTTC.

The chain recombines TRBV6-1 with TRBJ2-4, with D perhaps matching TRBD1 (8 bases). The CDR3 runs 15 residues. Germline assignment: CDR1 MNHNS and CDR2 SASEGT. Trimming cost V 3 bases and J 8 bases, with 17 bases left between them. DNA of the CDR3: TGTGCCAGCAGTGACTCAAAAACAGGGGGGGACATTCAGTACTTC. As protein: CASSDSKTGGDIQYF.